Shown below are 15 T cell receptor beta chains from a single sample sequenced in a study of CD8 T cells in ankylosing spondylitis. General study results and limits: Seemingly characteristic of ankylosing spondylitis blood was a TCR beta motif consisting of roughly 8 highly homologous variants.

No antigen is known for these receptors. TCRdb itself ran the 5' RACE reads through MiXCR, one entry per CDR3 protein. The sample has 200,000 to 250,000 distinct CDR3 sequences, about a sixth seen once. Material: blood, either unsorted or a sorted T cell fraction (not recorded which). The receptor source for this set is a male donor with ankylosing spondylitis.

This clonotype was detected a few times. The chain has TRBV11-2 and TRBJ1-2; D is possibly TRBD1 (5 bases). Germline V gene lookup returns CDR1 SGHAT and CDR2 FQNNGV. Between the trimmed V and J ends, which lost 0 bases and 0 bases, there was a span of 17 bases. CDR3 length: 18 residues. The CDR3 loop is CASSLEFAGPGSNYGYTF. Here the CDR3 DNA reads TGTGCCAGCAGCTTAGAATTTGCAGGGCCGGGATCTAACTATGGCTACACCTTC.

Ten or more counts support this clonotype. This sequence joins TRBV19 and TRBJ2-5, with TRBD2 matching over 10 bases. The CDR3 sequence is 16 residues long. Per the germline V gene, CDR1 is LNHDA and CDR2 is SQIVND (reference sequence). The V and J ends lost 5 bases and 1 base, in that order; junction bases with no gene match: 7. CDR3 amino acids: CASSPEAGGFQETQYF. The CDR3 region has the DNA TGTGCCAGTAGTCCAGAAGCGGGGGGGTTCCAAGAGACCCAGTACTTC. The entire variable domain, with the rest obtained from reference TRBV19 and TRBJ2-5, is as follows: DGGITQSPKYLFRKEGQNVTLSCEQNLNHDAMYWYRQDPGQGLRLIYYSQIVNDFQKGDIAEGYSVSREKKESFPLTVTSAQKNPTAFYLCASSPEAGGFQETQYFGPGTRLLVL.

This clonotype was found a few times. This chain joins TRBV28 and TRBJ2-7, with TRBD2 matching 11 bases. CDR3 length: 15 amino acids. The J segment lost 5 bases and the V segment lost 3 bases, leaving 6 bases of the junction unmatched. Germline V lookup: CDR1 MDHEN, CDR2 SYDVKM. The CDR3 DNA follows: TGTGCCAGCAGTTTGGTAGCGGGAGGGCCCAACGAGCAGTACTTC. Translated: CASSLVAGGPNEQYF. Full variable domain (rest looked up from reference TRBV28 and TRBJ2-7): DVKVTQSSRYLVKRTGEKVFLECVQDMDHENMFWYRQDPGLGLRLIYFSYDVKMKEKGDIPEGYSVSREKKERFSLILESASTNQTSMYLCASSLVAGGPNEQYFGPGTRLTVT.

This clonotype was seen a few times. V and J are TRBV12-3 or TRBV12-4 and TRBJ2-7, with TRBD2 as a possible D gene (6 bases). The CDR3 consists of 14 residues. The V end was cut by 6 bases, the J end by 3 bases, with 15 bases between. CDR3 residues: CASSPAGSYYEQYF. In nucleotides, the CDR3 is TGTGCCAGCAGCCCAGCGGGCTCCTACTACGAGCAGTACTTC.

This clonotype was detected only a few times. The CDR3: CSARWLAGTREQFF. The CDR3 DNA follows: TGCAGTGCTAGGTGGCTAGCGGGGACCAGGGAGCAGTTCTTC. The chain recombines TRBV20-1 with TRBJ2-1; 9 bases fit TRBD2. Trimming removed 3 bases from V and 10 bases from J; junction bases left unmatched: 10. The CDR3 has 14 amino acids. Germline loops: CDR1 DFQATT, CDR2 SNEGSKA (reference sequence).

This chain uses TRBV7-9 with TRBJ1-3, with TRBD1 matching over 8 bases. CDR1 is SEHNR and CDR2 is FQNEAQ in the germline V gene (reference sequence). The V gene end was trimmed by 5 bases and the J gene end by 2 bases; junction bases not matched to a gene: 11. The CDR3 contains 17 residues. CDR3 sequence reads: CASSHSPGGVAGNTIYF. Written as DNA, the CDR3 is TGTGCCAGCAGCCACAGTCCAGGGGGCGTCGCTGGAAACACCATATATTTT.

A few counts support this clonotype. This chain joins TRBV4-3 and TRBJ2-7, with 11 bases matching TRBD2. The CDR3 has 15 residues. From germline, CDR1 is LGHNA and CDR2 YSLEER. The V segment lost 0 bases and the J segment 5 bases; nucleotides outside the gene matches: 3. In DNA, the CDR3 is TGCGCCAGCAGCCAAGATGGACTAGCGGGCAACGAGCAGTACTTC. Translation gives CASSQDGLAGNEQYF.

This clonotype has more than one count but fewer than ten. The CDR3 protein is CASSLIGQGQVTETQYF. The CDR3 nucleotides read TGTGCCAGCAGTTTAATTGGGCAGGGGCAAGTAACAGAGACCCAGTACTTC. The chain links TRBV28 to TRBJ2-5; maybe TRBD1 (6 bases). The CDR3 loop spans 17 amino acids. The germline V gene has CDR1 MDHEN and CDR2 SYDVKM. V shed 2 bases and J shed 4 bases, with 20 bases lying between them.

This clonotype occurred a few times. This chain joins TRBV20-1 and TRBJ2-1; 12 bases agree with TRBD2. The CDR3 has 15 residues. Unmatched junction bases numbered 4, after V lost 4 bases and J lost 3 bases. Germline V lookup: CDR1 DFQATT, CDR2 SNEGSKA (reference sequence). The CDR3 here is CSATTSGGYYNEQFF. CDR3 nucleotide sequence: TGCAGTGCTACGACTAGCGGGGGATACTACAATGAGCAGTTCTTC.

The chain recombines TRBV9 with TRBJ2-1; 13 bases are shared with TRBD2. The CDR3 is made up of 18 amino acids. The V segment lost 3 bases and the J segment 0 bases; nucleotides outside the gene matches: 6. Germline CDR1 is SGDLS and CDR2 is YYNGEE. The CDR3, as DNA: TGTGCCAGCAGCGCGGGGACTAGCGGGGCTAGCTCCTACAATGAGCAGTTCTTC. Amino acids: CASSAGTSGASSYNEQFF.

The V gene is TRBV20-1, the J gene TRBJ2-7; D gene uncertain. The length of the CDR3 is 13 residues. In germline, CDR1 is DFQATT, CDR2 SNEGSKA (reference sequence). V lost 0 bases to trimming and J lost 1 base, with 7 bases between them. CDR3 sequence: CSARDSDSYEQYF. In DNA, the CDR3 is TGCAGTGCTAGAGATTCGGATTCCTACGAGCAGTACTTC.

V and J are TRBV28 and TRBJ1-1; 8 bases align to TRBD1. This CDR3 comprises 16 residues. Per the germline V gene, CDR1 is MDHEN and CDR2 is SYDVKM. V shed 4 bases and J 0 bases; nucleotides not matched to a gene: 7. The CDR3: CASSSLGQGVNTEAFF. The CDR3 DNA is TGTGCCAGCAGTTCTCTTGGACAGGGAGTGAACACTGAAGCTTTCTTT.

This clonotype was counted between two and nine times. The genes are TRBV19 and TRBJ1-1, with TRBD1 as a possible D gene (5 bases). Germline-derived CDR1 and CDR2 are LNHDA and SQIVND (reference sequence). V was pared by 8 bases and J by 0 bases, with 13 bases between. This CDR3 comprises 14 residues. CDR3 sequence: CASERRAMNTEAFF. CDR3 DNA sequence: TGTGCCAGTGAACGCAGGGCCATGAACACTGAAGCTTTCTTT. The variable domain in full, with the rest retrieved from reference TRBV19 and TRBJ1-1, is DGGITQSPKYLFRKEGQNVTLSCEQNLNHDAMYWYRQDPGQGLRLIYYSQIVNDFQKGDIAEGYSVSREKKESFPLTVTSAQKNPTAFYLCASERRAMNTEAFFGQGTRLTVV.

The chain couples TRBV5-1 to TRBJ2-3; D ambiguous. Germline V gene lookup returns CDR1 SGHRS and CDR2 YFSETQ. Trimming stripped 4 bases from V and 0 bases from J, with 9 bases between. CDR3 length: 14 residues. CDR3 protein: CASSLLQSTDTQYF. For the CDR3, the DNA is TGCGCCAGCAGCCTACTACAGAGCACAGATACGCAGTATTTT.

The rearrangement joins TRBV30 to TRBJ1-1; D call uncertain. Germline V gene data show CDR1 as GTSNPN and CDR2 as SVGIG (reference sequence). The CDR3 contains 13 residues. V was cut by 1 base and J by 1 base, with 7 bases left in between. The CDR3 protein is CAWSASGNTEAFF. The CDR3 DNA reads TGTGCCTGGAGTGCCTCAGGGAACACTGAAGCTTTCTTT.